This entry lists 22 T cell receptor beta chains sequenced from one sample in a study of T cell clonotyping in hematopoietic cell transplantation. Data came from immunoSEQ multiplex PCR; TCRdb stores just in-frame clones and leaves some out. The sample includes 1,500 to 2,000 clones, under 85% of them seen just once. The sequencing here drew on PBMCs, taken 30 days after allogeneic stem cell transplant. All receptors come from a male patient in his sixties who had an allogeneic stem cell transplant, so the T cells may come from the graft donor. Some clones in this sample may be carry-over from other donors' samples.

V gene TRBV10-3 combines with J gene TRBJ2-5; no clear D. V gave up 3 bases and J gave up 2 bases, with 10 bases separating them. The CDR3 loop spans 14 amino acids. Germline V gives CDR1 ENHRY, CDR2 SYGVKD. Here the CDR3 reads CAISDRPGQETQYF. CDR3 coding DNA: TGTGCCATCAGTGACCGTCCTGGACAAGAGACCCAGTACTTC.

The chain employs TRBV23-1 and TRBJ2-5; D remains ambiguous. The tail of the sequence fits TRBJ2-7 better, so the J call may be wrong. TRBV23-1 is flagged as an ORF with uncertain function. The CDR3 loop spans 11 amino acids. This CDR3 reads CASSLRPEQYF. The CDR3 DNA reads as TGCGCCAGCAGCCTCAGGCCCGAGCAGTACTTC.

This clone has just a few counts. V gene TRBV27 combines with J gene TRBJ2-6; no firm D call. The germline V gene has CDR1 MNHEY and CDR2 SMNVEV (reference sequence). This CDR3 is 14 amino acids long. V lost 2 bases to trimming and J lost 4 bases, with 6 bases between them. This CDR3 reads CASSLMGGANVLTF. The CDR3 coding sequence is TGTGCCAGCAGTTTAATGGGAGGGGCCAACGTCCTGACTTTC.

CDR3 region: CASSEGNHRGETQYF. The CDR3 nucleotides read TGTGCCAGCAGTGAAGGAAACCACAGGGGAGAGACCCAGTACTTC. The chain carries TRBV25-1 and TRBJ2-5; the match to TRBD1 covers 7 bases. Germline V gives CDR1 MGHDK, CDR2 SYGVNS. CDR3 length: 15 residues. V was pared by 2 bases and J by 4 bases, with 7 bases of the junction left unmatched. The variable domain in full, completed from reference TRBV25-1 and TRBJ2-5, reads EADIYQTPRYLVIGTGKKITLECSQTMGHDKMYWYQQDPGMELHLIHYSYGVNSTEKGDLSSESTVSRIRTEHFPLTLESARPSHTSQYLCASSEGNHRGETQYFGPGTRLLVL.

The chain couples TRBV4-1 to TRBJ1-5; the D is unclear. The germline CDR1 and CDR2 sequences are MGHRA and YSYEKL. Deletions cut 0 bases from V and 4 bases from J, with 13 bases between. The CDR3 runs 16 residues. CDR3 in DNA: TGCGCCAGCAGCCAAGAGTCCTCGGGTGGAAATCAGCCCCAGCATTTT. Its translation: CASSQESSGGNQPQHF.

The genes are TRBV6-5 and TRBJ1-1, with D unresolved. In germline, CDR1 is MNHEY, CDR2 SVGAGI. The V and J ends lost 0 bases and 0 bases respectively, with 11 bases between them. The CDR3 has 16 residues. The CDR3 reads CASSYSLTAVNTEAFF. Here the CDR3 DNA reads TGTGCCAGCAGTTACTCGTTAACGGCAGTGAACACTGAAGCTTTCTTT.

This clone turned up a few times. The J gene is TRBJ2-7, the V gene TRBV4-1, with D perhaps TRBD1 (6 bases). The V gene lost 3 bases and the J gene lost 4 bases, with 19 bases spanning the gap. Per germline, CDR1 MGHRA and CDR2 YSYEKL. The CDR3 has 16 residues. The CDR3 spells CASSHAGTRGWYEQYF. In DNA, the CDR3 is TGCGCCAGCAGCCACGCCGGGACAAGGGGTTGGTACGAGCAGTACTTC.

The chain recombines TRBV18 with TRBJ1-1; no firm D call. V lost 1 base and J 3 bases, leaving 6 bases between the germline ends. The CDR3 loop spans 13 amino acids. Germline V lookup: CDR1 KGHSH, CDR2 LQKENI. The DNA of the CDR3 is TGTGCCAGCTCACCACGGCAGGACACTGAAGCTTTCTTT. It is translated as CASSPRQDTEAFF.

The chain uses TRBV7-9 and TRBJ1-1; D ambiguous. Trimming cost V 0 bases and J 13 bases, with 12 bases left between them. Germline V gene data show CDR1 as SEHNR and CDR2 as FQNEAQ (reference sequence). The length of the CDR3 is 12 residues. The DNA for the CDR3 is TGTGCCAGCAGCTTAGCGGGCTGGTCGGGTTTCTTT. Translated: CASSLAGWSGFF.

The V and J genes are TRBV19 and TRBJ1-5; maybe TRBD1 (5 bases). The CDR3 length is 13 residues. Per the germline V gene, CDR1 is LNHDA and CDR2 is SQIVND (reference sequence). Trimming removed 5 bases from V and 9 bases from J, with 14 bases in between. The DNA for the CDR3 is TGTGCCAGTAGTGGCGGGGGGACGCCGCCCCAGCATTTT. Protein product: CASSGGGTPPQHF.

The V and J genes are TRBV6-4 and TRBJ2-2; D not resolved. The germline V and J ends were trimmed by 6 bases and 2 bases, with 13 bases remaining between them. Germline V gives CDR1 MRHNA, CDR2 SNTAGT. The CDR3 sequence is 15 residues long. The CDR3 spells CASSEQSSNTGELFF. In DNA, the CDR3 is TGTGCCAGCAGCGAACAGAGCTCCAACACCGGGGAGCTGTTTTTT.

This clone was observed once. The CDR3 protein is CASTTLAGGPNEQFF. Written as DNA, the CDR3 is TGTGCCAGCACAACCCTAGCGGGAGGGCCAAATGAGCAGTTCTTC. The V call is TRBV4-2, the J call TRBJ2-1; 12 bases are shared with TRBD2. The CDR3 length is 15 residues. Germline V lookup: CDR1 LGHNA, CDR2 YNFKEQ. The J segment lost 7 bases and the V segment lost 7 bases, leaving 8 bases of the junction unmatched.

The chain couples TRBV10-3 to TRBJ2-3; 7 bases are a match to TRBD2. This CDR3 comprises 14 residues. J was trimmed by 5 bases and V by 3 bases; bases with no gene match: 5. Germline-derived CDR1 and CDR2 are ENHRY and SYGVKD. The CDR3 is CAISDLGGRDTQYF. In DNA, the CDR3 is TGTGCCATCAGTGACCTGGGCGGGAGAGATACGCAGTATTTT.

The chain employs TRBV18 and TRBJ1-2; weak D call: TRBD1 (5 bases). Germline V gene data show CDR1 as KGHSH and CDR2 as LQKENI. CDR3 length: 13 amino acids. The germline V and J ends were trimmed by 8 bases and 6 bases, with 16 bases remaining between them. The CDR3 here is CASTGTLEDGYTF. The CDR3 region has the DNA TGTGCCAGCACTGGGACTCTTGAGGATGGCTACACCTTC.

This chain uses TRBV13 with TRBJ2-1; 11 bases map to TRBD2. The germline V gene encodes CDR1 PRHDT and CDR2 FYEKMQ (reference sequence). Losses at the gene ends were 6 bases for V and 7 bases for J; bases not matched to a gene: 20. This CDR3 has 19 amino acids. The CDR3 coding sequence is TGTGCCAGCAGGCCATCGGGACAGGGAACTAGCGGGAGCGAGAATGAGCAGTTCTTC. Its translation is CASRPSGQGTSGSENEQFF.

The rearrangement links TRBV30 to TRBJ1-4; D perhaps matches TRBD1 (6 bases). This CDR3 spans 14 amino acids. The germline V gene has CDR1 GTSNPN and CDR2 SVGIG (reference sequence). Trimming removed 4 bases at V and 4 bases at J, with 13 bases between. This chain's CDR3 is CAWTMTGLNEKLFF. The CDR3 DNA reads TGTGCCTGGACCATGACAGGCCTTAATGAAAAACTGTTTTTT.

This clone was detected only a few times. Here the CDR3 DNA reads TGTGCCAGCAGCCAAGCTCCAGGGAACCAAGAGACCCAGTACTTC. Residues: CASSQAPGNQETQYF. The V gene is TRBV4-2, the J gene TRBJ2-5; tentative D call: TRBD1 (5 bases). CDR3 length: 15 amino acids. With 1 base removed from V and 0 bases from J, the gap between germline ends came to 9 bases. The germline V gene encodes CDR1 LGHNA and CDR2 YNFKEQ.

The genes are TRBV9 and TRBJ2-7; 9 bases are shared with TRBD1. Looked up from germline, CDR1 is SGDLS and CDR2 is YYNGEE. V trimming: 3 bases; J trimming: 3 bases; junction bases outside the gene matches: 7. CDR3 length equals 15 residues. CDR3 bases: TGTGCCAGCAGCGGCGGGACAGGGAACCTCTACGAGCAGTACTTC. The encoded protein is CASSGGTGNLYEQYF. Using reference TRBV9 and TRBJ2-7 for the parts outside the CDR3, the full variable domain is DSGVTQTPKHLITATGQRVTLRCSPRSGDLSVYWYQQSLDQGLQFLIQYYNGEERAKGNILERFSAQQFPDLHSELNLSSLELGDSALYFCASSGGTGNLYEQYFGPGTRLTVT.

The rearrangement joins TRBV6-1 to TRBJ2-7, with a tentative D call TRBD2 (6 bases). CDR1 and CDR2 from the germline V gene are MNHNS and SASEGT. Trimming stripped 5 bases from V and 4 bases from J, with 15 bases between. There are 14 residues in the CDR3. The DNA of the CDR3 is TGTGCCAGCAGTAAGGAGGGTTGGGCTTACGAGCAGTACTTC. It specifies CASSKEGWAYEQYF.

The chain is built from TRBV27 and TRBJ1-1; possible D gene TRBD1, 6 bases. The germline gives CDR1 MNHEY, CDR2 SMNVEV (reference sequence). The CDR3 loop spans 11 amino acids. Trimming shortened V by 7 bases and J by 11 bases, and 14 bases separated the two germline ends. The CDR3 loop is CASNTGTRAFF. The CDR3 nucleotides read TGTGCCAGCAATACCGGGACACGGGCTTTCTTT.

V usage is TRBV30 and J usage is TRBJ1-6, with TRBD1 matching 9 bases. Germline lookup yields CDR1 GTSNPN and CDR2 SVGIG (reference sequence). V shed 0 bases, J shed 10 bases, and the junction held 7 bases outside the gene matches. This CDR3 has 15 amino acids. Here the CDR3 DNA reads TGTGCCTGGAGTGTAGGCGGGACAGGGCCCTCACCCCTCCACTTT. The encoded protein is CAWSVGGTGPSPLHF.

Here the CDR3 DNA reads TGTGCCAGCTCACCCAGGGACGGGAACACTGAAGCTTTCTTT. As protein: CASSPRDGNTEAFF. The chain is built from TRBV18 and TRBJ1-1; TRBD1 might be the D (5 bases). The CDR3 has 14 residues. From germline, CDR1 is KGHSH and CDR2 LQKENI. The V gene lost 3 bases and the J gene lost 1 base, with 9 bases spanning the gap. Drawing the rest from reference TRBV18 and TRBJ1-1, the complete variable domain is NAGVMQNPRHLVRRRGQEARLRCSPMKGHSHVYWYRQLPEEGLKFMVYLQKENIIDESGMPKERFSAEFPKEGPSILRIQQVVRGDSAAYFCASSPRDGNTEAFFGQGTRLTVV.